The subject of this entry is one T cell receptor beta chain. The antigen this receptor binds is unknown. No base quality values were provided; no much bigger clone lies one nucleotide off. The CDR3 runs 13 amino acids, cysteine and phenylalanine included. Just CDR3 DNA is preserved here, 39 bases in frame from base 1. The germline V gene provides CDR1 SGHDT and CDR2 YYEEEE. Trimming costs V 2 bases and J 5 bases, and their ends lie 11 bases apart. This entry comes from a study of T cell repertoires in cytomegalovirus infection (dated by TCRdb to about 2019). Study-wide context: Donor HLA type was relevant to the analysis, because carriage of CMV infection together with the matching HLA type was indicated by public TCR beta signatures. Summary of the overall study and its limitations: The ex vivo response was dominated by HLA-C-restricted CMV-specific TCR beta clonotypes, and the single most frequent clonotype in two of eight donors was supplied by these HLA-C-restricted clonotypes. In both this cohort and an independent roughly 350-donor cohort, the cumulative frequency of public TCR beta family members distinguished carriers of CMV infection plus the relevant HLA type.

The sequencer was an Illumina HiSeq 1500. The public reads were reprocessed in TCRdb via fastp at Q25 and MiXCR, keeping in-frame beta chains. Entries are consolidated by CDR3 protein sequence, retaining the most common genes and DNA. Counted in this sample were about 180,000 distinct CDR3 sequences; about a sixth of them appeared once. 20% to 25% of the sample rests with the top ten. The specimen sequenced was CD8+ T cells from PBMCs. The sequence was collected from a human donor in good health (CMV status not recorded). Some clones in this sample may be carry-over from other donors' samples. The V and J segments used are TRBV5-6 and TRBJ2-7; the D gene is perhaps TRBD2, on 6 matching bases. CDR3 protein: CASSFGGSDEQYF. The nucleotide sequence reads TGTGCCAGCAGCTTTGGAGGGAGCGACGAGCAGTACTTC.